The 30 T cell receptor beta chains below were found in one sample sequenced in a study of technical replicates of blood from several donors (dated by TCRdb to between 2016 and 2019). Library preparation used the immunoSEQ multiplex PCR assay. TCRdb re-hosts the immuneACCESS table, in-frame sequences only. Its copies lack some clones; in the studies checked, an unresolved V gene accounts for under half of them, and the cause for the rest is not known. Counted in this sample were 84,000 or so clones; about 94% of them appeared once. The ten largest clones add up to over 0.2% of the sample. Sequencing was carried out using T cells isolated from PBMCs. The receptors stem from a human donor in good health.

The rearrangement links TRBV6-5 to TRBJ1-3, with a possible D match to TRBD1 (6 bases). This CDR3 region has 14 residues. Trimming pared 6 bases from V and 3 bases from J, leaving 12 bases between. In germline, CDR1 is MNHEY, CDR2 SVGAGI. As DNA, the CDR3 is TGTGCCAGCAGAACAGGGTTGCGTGGAAACACCATATATTTT. Protein product: CASRTGLRGNTIYF.

The chain is built from TRBV11-2 and TRBJ1-1; the match to TRBD1 covers 7 bases. The CDR3 contains 14 residues. V dropped 3 bases and J dropped 2; count of bases not matched to a gene: 3. CDR1 and CDR2 (germline): SGHAT, FQNNGV. CDR3 residues: CASSLRDRNTEAFF. The CDR3 DNA sequence: TGTGCCAGCAGCTTGAGGGACAGAAACACTGAAGCTTTCTTT.

The CDR3 coding sequence is TGCGCCAGCAGCCAAGGTCGGAGGGGCAATTCACCCCTCCACTTT. Its protein is CASSQGRRGNSPLHF. The chain carries TRBV4-1 and TRBJ1-6; D possibly corresponds to TRBD1 (5 bases). The CDR3 has 15 amino acids. Trimming pared 1 base from V and 7 bases from J, leaving 11 bases between. Germline lookup yields CDR1 MGHRA and CDR2 YSYEKL.

V gene TRBV7-6 combines with J gene TRBJ2-7; 8 nucleotides line up with TRBD1. The V and J ends lost 1 base and 4 bases, in that order; junction bases with no gene match: 0. The V gene's germline CDR1 is SGHVS and CDR2 FNYEAQ. The CDR3 is 13 amino acids. CDR3 residues: CASSLGTGYEQYF. The CDR3, as DNA: TGTGCCAGCAGCTTAGGGACAGGGTACGAGCAGTACTTC.

The rearrangement joins TRBV30 to TRBJ1-2, with D possibly TRBD1 on 5 matching bases. CDR1 and CDR2 (germline): GTSNPN, SVGIG (reference sequence). V lost 2 bases to trimming and J lost 6 bases, with 16 bases between them. CDR3 length equals 14 residues. For the CDR3, the DNA is TGTGCCTGGAGTCTTACGGGGGGGGGTCATGGCTACACCTTC. Translated: CAWSLTGGGHGYTF.

The rearrangement links TRBV28 to TRBJ2-7, with D uncertain. The ends were cut back, 7 bases at V and 1 base at J, with 8 bases in the middle. The CDR3 is made up of 12 amino acids. Germline CDR1 and CDR2: MDHEN and SYDVKM. The DNA of the CDR3 is TGTGCCAGCACCCGCGCTTCCTACGAGCAGTACTTC. Its protein is CASTRASYEQYF.

V is TRBV4-1 and J is TRBJ2-3; 7 bases fit TRBD2. J gave up 1 base and V 0 bases, and 19 bases lay outside the gene matches. Germline V lookup: CDR1 MGHRA, CDR2 YSYEKL. The CDR3 runs 21 residues. In DNA, the CDR3 is TGCGCCAGCAGCCAAGATAGGTCTGTAGGACTAGGGGTTTGGGGCACAGATACGCAGTATTTT. Translating it yields CASSQDRSVGLGVWGTDTQYF.

V and J are TRBV19 and TRBJ2-5; possibly TRBD2 for D (6 bases). This CDR3 contains 15 residues. V lost 3 bases, J lost 1 base, and 12 bases lay in between. Germline V gene lookup returns CDR1 LNHDA and CDR2 SQIVND (reference sequence). CDR3 DNA sequence: TGTGCCAGTAGTATTGGGAAGGGACTCCAAGAGACCCAGTACTTC. Residues: CASSIGKGLQETQYF. The full variable domain, with the rest looked up from reference TRBV19 and TRBJ2-5, is DGGITQSPKYLFRKEGQNVTLSCEQNLNHDAMYWYRQDPGQGLRLIYYSQIVNDFQKGDIAEGYSVSREKKESFPLTVTSAQKNPTAFYLCASSIGKGLQETQYFGPGTRLLVL.

The V and J genes are TRBV2 and TRBJ2-1; weak D call: TRBD2 (6 bases). Trimming cost V 5 bases and J 5 bases, with 16 bases left between them. Germline V lookup: CDR1 SNHLY, CDR2 FYNNEI. The CDR3 totals 15 residues. The CDR3 DNA reads as TGTGCCAGCAGTCCCCGGGACTTCACGGACAATGAGCAGTTCTTC. Residues: CASSPRDFTDNEQFF.

V gene TRBV15 combines with J gene TRBJ1-2; D perhaps matches TRBD1 (5 bases). The V and J ends lost 3 bases and 4 bases respectively, with 21 bases between them. The germline gives CDR1 LNHNV, CDR2 YYDKDF (reference sequence). The CDR3 is made up of 17 amino acids. This CDR3 is CATSSPRTDREVYGYTF. The CDR3 nucleotides read TGTGCCACCAGCAGTCCTAGGACCGACAGAGAAGTCTATGGCTACACCTTC.

The gene calls are TRBV30 and TRBJ1-4; D unresolved. V lost 1 base and J lost 6, with 12 bases in between. Germline CDR1 reads GTSNPN; CDR2 reads SVGIG (reference sequence). The CDR3 runs 14 residues. The chain's CDR3 is CAWSEIGRDEKLFF. CDR3 sequence (DNA): TGTGCCTGGAGTGAAATAGGTCGGGATGAAAAACTGTTTTTT.

This clone was seen ten or more times. The chain employs TRBV25-1 and TRBJ1-1, with 11 bases aligning to TRBD1. CDR1 and CDR2 (germline): MGHDK, SYGVNS. This CDR3 contains 15 residues. V was pared by 2 bases and J by 7 bases, with 6 bases of the junction left unmatched. CDR3 nucleotide sequence: TGTGCCAGCAGTGAACCGGGACAGGGGGGCCTTGAAGCTTTCTTT. Its translation: CASSEPGQGGLEAFF.

The genes are TRBV4-2 and TRBJ2-1; 9 bases map to TRBD2. The V gene end was trimmed by 0 bases and the J gene end by 4 bases; junction bases not matched to a gene: 10. CDR3 length equals 18 residues. Germline-derived CDR1 and CDR2 are LGHNA and YNFKEQ. CDR3 sequence reads: CASSQDKRVAGAYNEQFF. The CDR3 DNA is TGTGCCAGCAGCCAAGATAAGCGCGTAGCGGGGGCGTACAATGAGCAGTTCTTC.

This rearrangement joins TRBV4-2 to TRBJ2-5; TRBD2 might be the D (6 bases). Germline loops: CDR1 LGHNA, CDR2 YNFKEQ. There are 18 residues in the CDR3. V was shortened by 0 bases and J by 3 bases, with 20 bases between the two germline ends. The CDR3 nucleotides are TGTGCCAGCAGCCAAGATCCGGATATTCGGGGGTTGGAAGAGACCCAGTACTTC. This encodes CASSQDPDIRGLEETQYF.

The chain is built from TRBV29-1 and TRBJ2-3; D is possibly TRBD1 (5 bases). Trimming shortened V by 2 bases and J by 2 bases, and 14 bases separated the two germline ends. The CDR3 totals 15 residues. Germline-derived CDR1 and CDR2 are SQVTM and ANQGSEA. This chain's CDR3 is CSVERVYGHTDTQYF. The DNA of the CDR3 is TGCAGCGTTGAAAGGGTATACGGACACACAGATACGCAGTATTTT.

J is TRBJ2-7 and V is TRBV9; 8 bases are shared with TRBD1. From germline, CDR1 is SGDLS and CDR2 YYNGEE. There are 13 residues in the CDR3. V lost 4 bases to trimming and J lost 3 bases; unmatched junction nucleotides: 3. The CDR3 loop is CASSSGTGYEQYF. CDR3 coding DNA: TGTGCCAGCAGCTCCGGGACAGGCTACGAGCAGTACTTC.

The DNA of the CDR3 is TGTGCCAGCTCCAGGGTAGAATATGGCTACACCTTC. Translation gives CASSRVEYGYTF. The gene calls are TRBV2 and TRBJ1-2, with D possibly being TRBD1 (5 bases). V was shortened by 8 bases and J by 5 bases, with 12 bases between the two germline ends. This CDR3 region has 12 residues. Germline CDR1 and CDR2: SNHLY and FYNNEI.

The genes are TRBV4-1 and TRBJ2-5, with D possibly being TRBD2 (6 bases). The germline V gene has CDR1 MGHRA and CDR2 YSYEKL. This CDR3 has 14 residues. V was pared by 1 base and J by 4 bases, with 10 bases between. This chain's CDR3 is CASSQVTGVETQYF. The CDR3 DNA reads TGCGCCAGCAGCCAAGTGACGGGGGTAGAGACCCAGTACTTC.

V gene TRBV7-3 combines with J gene TRBJ1-2; weak D call: TRBD1 (6 bases). The V gene lost 5 bases and the J gene lost 3 bases, with 16 bases spanning the gap. In germline, CDR1 is SGHTA, CDR2 FQGTGA. The CDR3 has 15 amino acids. The CDR3 here is CASSPVTGFDYGYTF. The CDR3 DNA sequence: TGTGCCAGCAGCCCGGTCACAGGGTTCGACTATGGCTACACCTTC. The whole variable domain, remainder taken from reference TRBV7-3 and TRBJ1-2, is GAGVSQTPSNKVTEKGKYVELRCDPISGHTALYWYRQSLGQGPEFLIYFQGTGAADDSGLPNDRFFAVRPEGSVSTLKIQRTERGDSAVYLCASSPVTGFDYGYTFGSGTRLTVV.

The J gene is TRBJ1-1, the V gene TRBV10-3, with a possible D match to TRBD1 (6 bases). The V end was cut by 0 bases, the J end by 5 bases, with 7 bases between. From germline, CDR1 is ENHRY and CDR2 SYGVKD. The CDR3 contains 13 residues. CDR3 in amino acids: CAISESRGTEAFF. The CDR3 region has the DNA TGTGCCATCAGTGAGTCCAGGGGTACTGAAGCTTTCTTT.

CDR3 DNA sequence: TGTGCCAGTAGTTTCCAAATCACCGGGGAGCTGTTTTTT. Its protein is CASSFQITGELFF. The genes are TRBV19 and TRBJ2-2; no clear D gene. Trimming took off 5 bases at V and 4 bases at J, with 8 bases between the two ends. This CDR3 spans 13 amino acids. CDR1 and CDR2 from the germline V gene are LNHDA and SQIVND (reference sequence).

This chain links TRBV13 with TRBJ2-7; maybe TRBD2 (5 bases). Germline V gene sequence: CDR1 PRHDT, CDR2 FYEKMQ (reference sequence). V dropped 0 bases and J dropped 4 bases, with 10 bases sitting between them. The CDR3 spans 14 residues. CDR3 DNA sequence: TGTGCCAGCAGCTTAGGCCTCGGAGGATACGAGCAGTACTTC. It is translated as CASSLGLGGYEQYF.

This chain connects TRBV29-1 to TRBJ1-2; TRBD1 matches 10 bases. After removal of 4 bases from V and 6 bases from J, the junction contained 5 bases not matched to a gene. Germline CDR1 is SQVTM and CDR2 is ANQGSEA. The CDR3 runs to 13 residues. The chain's CDR3 is CSVADRGQHGYTF. CDR3 in DNA: TGCAGCGTTGCTGACAGGGGGCAACATGGCTACACCTTC.

The genes are TRBV5-1 and TRBJ1-1, with TRBD1 as a possible D gene (5 bases). The CDR3 covers 15 residues. Germline V gene lookup returns CDR1 SGHRS and CDR2 YFSETQ. With 4 bases removed from V and 5 bases from J, the gap between germline ends came to 18 bases. The CDR3 is CASSLTSGGWTEAFF. For the CDR3, the DNA is TGCGCCAGCAGCCTCACCTCCGGGGGGTGGACTGAAGCTTTCTTT. Looking up the rest from reference TRBV5-1 and TRBJ1-1 gives the full variable domain: KAGVTQTPRYLIKTRGQQVTLSCSPISGHRSVSWYQQTPGQGLQFLFEYFSETQRNKGNFPGRFSGRQFSNSRSEMNVSTLELGDSALYLCASSLTSGGWTEAFFGQGTRLTVV.

Only one count was recorded for this clone. The rearrangement links TRBV2 to TRBJ2-2; possibly TRBD2 for D (7 bases). CDR1 and CDR2 from the germline V gene are SNHLY and FYNNEI. V lost 10 bases and J 2 bases, leaving 17 bases between the germline ends. The CDR3 consists of 15 residues. The CDR3 loop is CATLGGLANTGELFF. In DNA, the CDR3 is TGTGCCACCCTGGGGGGGCTAGCTAACACCGGGGAGCTGTTTTTT.

The rearrangement links TRBV30 to TRBJ2-7; the D gene is possibly TRBD1 (6 bases). The length of the CDR3 is 12 residues. The V gene's germline CDR1 is GTSNPN and CDR2 SVGIG (reference sequence). Trimming left V 5 bases short and J 4 bases short, with 12 bases between. The CDR3 sequence: CAWETGTYEQYF. The CDR3 DNA is TGTGCCTGGGAGACAGGAACGTACGAGCAGTACTTC. The full variable domain, rest sourced from reference TRBV30 and TRBJ2-7, is SQTIHQWPATLVQPVGSPLSLECTVEGTSNPNLYWYRQAAGRGLQLLFYSVGIGQISSEVPQNLSASRPQDRQFILSSKKLLLSDSGFYLCAWETGTYEQYFGPGTRLTVT.

The rearrangement uses TRBV27 and TRBJ2-7, with D perhaps matching TRBD1 (6 bases). V was cut by 2 bases and J by 7 bases, with 21 bases left in between. CDR3 length: 16 amino acids. Germline lookup yields CDR1 MNHEY and CDR2 SMNVEV (reference sequence). DNA for the CDR3: TGTGCCAGCAGTTTAGGGGACGGGACACCCCTCGGGGAGCAGTACTTC. It codes for CASSLGDGTPLGEQYF.

The J gene is TRBJ2-1, the V gene TRBV7-9; the D gene is possibly TRBD2 (5 bases). Germline CDR1 SEHNR, CDR2 FQNEAQ (reference sequence). CDR3 length: 15 residues. V was trimmed by 5 bases and J by 3 bases, leaving 14 bases between them. CDR3 region: CASSQSGLSYNEQFF. The CDR3 DNA sequence: TGTGCCAGCAGCCAGAGCGGTCTTAGCTACAATGAGCAGTTCTTC.

The CDR3 nucleotides are TGTGCCACCTCTCGGGACATCCAAGAGACCCAGTACTTC. Translation: CATSRDIQETQYF. This chain links TRBV5-5 with TRBJ2-5; D might be TRBD1 (6 bases). Per germline, CDR1 SGHKS and CDR2 YYEKEE (reference sequence). This CDR3 comprises 13 residues. Trimming shortened V by 9 bases and J by 1 base, and 13 bases separated the two germline ends.

The genes are TRBV15 and TRBJ1-5, with 7 bases lining up with TRBD1. The V gene's germline CDR1 is LNHNV and CDR2 YYDKDF (reference sequence). The J segment lost 15 bases and the V segment lost 0 bases, leaving 14 bases of the junction unmatched. The CDR3 runs 15 residues. CDR3 bases: TGTGCCACCAGCAGAGATCCACTTCTAGGGACAGAAGGGCATTTT. This sequence encodes CATSRDPLLGTEGHF.